A selection of T cell receptor beta chains follows, all from one sample in a study of blood T cell repertoires in COVID-19. Generated by immunoSEQ multiplex PCR, the TCRdb table keeps only in-frame clones and is missing some. The table has around 130,000 clones, over 70% seen once. The sequencing input was peripheral blood. These TCRs come from a man aged 80 or over with acute or convalescent COVID-19. The conserved cysteine and the conserved F or W are not part of the CDR3 here. A D gene is named only where the DNA matches it firmly.

j_gene	v_gene	d_gene	CDR3aa
TRBJ2-5	TRBV12-5	TRBD2	ASGLVRGGRARGETQY
TRBJ2-2	TRBV7-3	TRBD1	ASRSGTGRTGELF
TRBJ2-5	TRBV5-1	TRBD1	ASSLATGTGGGETQY
TRBJ2-7	TRBV2	.	ASRTARYEQY
TRBJ2-2	TRBV5-1	.	ASSFLSGGELF
TRBJ2-2	TRBV19	TRBD1	ASSTGGIGNTGELF
TRBJ1-2	TRBV21-1	.	ASPSKRGVGYGYT
TRBJ2-7	TRBV13	.	ASSLGHVDYEQY
TRBJ1-4	TRBV18	.	ASSPVGGVGEKLF
TRBJ2-5	TRBV7-2	.	ASSLERKETQY
TRBJ2-5	TRBV5-1	.	ASSLSGGTQETQY
TRBJ2-3	TRBV11-2	TRBD2	ASSGPGLAGTDTQY
TRBJ2-5	TRBV27	.	ASSFVGPGETQY
TRBJ2-7	TRBV19	.	ASSISQGSYEQY
TRBJ1-1	TRBV7-9	.	ASSLEGGTEAF
TRBJ1-1	TRBV5-5	TRBD1	ASSWGGQGLAEAF
TRBJ2-5	TRBV7-7	.	ASSLAGTSGETQY
TRBJ2-1	TRBV12-3/TRBV12-4	TRBD1	ASRGQGFDEQF
TRBJ1-1	TRBV9	.	ASSVEVGGNTEAF
TRBJ2-3	TRBV5-1	TRBD2	ASSFLAGDSTDTQY
TRBJ2-3	TRBV9	TRBD1	ASAPGQSTDTQY
TRBJ2-7	TRBV6-2/TRBV6-3	.	ASSRNLQGGEQY
TRBJ1-4	TRBV5-5	.	ASRRTGNEKLF
TRBJ2-6	TRBV27	TRBD1	ASSPWTGSGANVLT
TRBJ2-7	TRBV7-2	TRBD1	ASSTDRGAWNEQY
TRBJ2-1	TRBV19	TRBD2	ASSKPGLAGGVINEQF
TRBJ2-5	TRBV2	.	ASSVSVQETQY
TRBJ2-7	TRBV5-1	.	ASSSSEQDGTYEQY
TRBJ1-6	TRBV30	.	AWTFQVSSYNSPLH
TRBJ2-3	TRBV7-2	TRBD1	ASSLALGQGAADTQY
TRBJ2-7	TRBV24-1	.	ATSDPGFEQY
TRBJ2-5	TRBV2	.	ASSLIGALGLGTQY
TRBJ2-1	TRBV5-5	TRBD2	ASSLAVAGGPRNEQF
TRBJ1-6	TRBV7-9	.	ASSLGDRSNSPLH
TRBJ2-7	TRBV5-1	TRBD2	ASGLAGGHGYEQY
TRBJ2-7	TRBV7-2	.	ASSLPGFSYEQY
TRBJ1-6	TRBV27	TRBD1	ASSPTIPGGRGYSPLH
TRBJ1-6	TRBV2	TRBD1	ASSERTGSSYNSPLH
TRBJ2-5	TRBV29-1	.	SVEGGGTQY
TRBJ1-4	TRBV5-6	.	ASSLALTGGGEKLF
TRBJ2-1	TRBV7-8	.	ATFLGTVDLNEQF
TRBJ2-1	TRBV4-1	TRBD2	ASSHPGGLGEQF
TRBJ2-2	TRBV7-9	TRBD1	ASSLRDRGTGELF
TRBJ2-1	TRBV4-1	TRBD1	ASSQGLLLGTGVYNEQF
TRBJ2-5	TRBV2	TRBD2	ASSENSGGGQETQY
TRBJ2-1	TRBV15	.	ATSLRLRGKEQF
TRBJ1-3	TRBV5-1	.	ASREGSFSGNTIY
TRBJ2-7	TRBV5-6	TRBD1	ASSLGQGVVEQY
TRBJ1-2	TRBV11-2	.	ASSRGTSSNYGYT
TRBJ1-2	TRBV7-2	.	ASSLEGAQGNGYT
TRBJ2-1	TRBV18	TRBD2	ASSPLLADEYNEQF
TRBJ2-3	TRBV28	TRBD1	ASNKQGVSSGTQY
TRBJ2-3	TRBV7-9	TRBD2	ASSQTSGNTDTQY
TRBJ2-2	TRBV10-2	.	ASRTDRTNTGELF
TRBJ1-5	TRBV6-6	.	ASTYLGQLNQPQH